This TCR beta chain appears in the sequencing data of a study of liver allograft versus peripheral blood T cells (dated by TCRdb to 2018 to 2021). Notes on the research overall: T cell receptor repertoires present within transplanted livers were compared with repertoires in the peripheral blood of liver transplant recipients. The paper's findings and limits, for the study overall: According to the report, the T cell receptor repertoires detected in peripheral blood were different from the repertoires found inside liver allografts.

This clonotype was counted only a few times. The antigen this receptor binds is unknown. The sample holds no much larger clone one base away, and base qualities are not on file. The CDR3, from cysteine to phenylalanine, totals 14 residues. The read is trimmed to its CDR3 DNA, 42 bases read in frame from base 1. Relative to germline, V is 8 bases shorter and J is 1 base shorter, with 14 bases between their ends. The germline V gene gives CDR1 as KGHSH and CDR2 as LQKENI. Instrument used: Illumina MiSeq. TCRdb redid the processing of the public reads, applying fastp at Q25 and MiXCR, and retained in-frame beta chains. Every distinct CDR3 protein forms one entry, paired with its most common genes and DNA. Recorded for this sample are over 9,000 distinct CDR3 sequences; 25% to 30% of them occurred a single time. The ten biggest clones cover roughly 8.3% of the sample.

The chain couples TRBV18 to TRBJ1-1; the D gene is perhaps TRBD1, from 5 matching bases. This sequence originates from a human patient who had a liver transplant. Some T cells may be donor cells from the graft after a transplant. The nucleotides are TGTGCCAGCCTAAGGGGTTTTCAGAACACTGAAGCTTTCTTT. This translates into CASLRGFQNTEAFF. Here the CDR3 is joined to the reference TRBV18 and TRBJ1-1 genes, and the full variable domain is: NAGVMQNPRHLVRRRGQEARLRCSPMKGHSHVYWYRQLPEEGLKFMVYLQKENIIDESGMPKERFSAEFPKEGPSILRIQQVVRGDSAAYFCASLRGFQNTEAFFGQGTRLTVV.